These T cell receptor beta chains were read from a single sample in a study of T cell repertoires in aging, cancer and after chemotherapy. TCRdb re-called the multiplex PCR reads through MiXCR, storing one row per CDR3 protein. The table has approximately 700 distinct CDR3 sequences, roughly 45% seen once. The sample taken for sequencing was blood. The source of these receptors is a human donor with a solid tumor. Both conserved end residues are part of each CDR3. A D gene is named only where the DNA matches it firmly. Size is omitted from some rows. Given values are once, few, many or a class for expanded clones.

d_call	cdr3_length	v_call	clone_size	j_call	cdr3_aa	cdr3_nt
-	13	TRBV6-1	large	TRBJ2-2	CASRGPRGGELFF	TGTGCCAGCAGGGGTCCCAGGGGGGGCGAGCTGTTTTTT
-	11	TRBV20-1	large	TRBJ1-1	CSAPSHTEAFF	TGCAGTGCACCGAGCCACACTGAAGCTTTCTTT
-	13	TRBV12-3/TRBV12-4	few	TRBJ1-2	CASSLGLGYGYTF	TGTGCCAGCAGTTTAGGTCTGGGCTATGGCTACACCTTC
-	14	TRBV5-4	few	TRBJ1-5	CASSSQGSSQPQHF	TGTGCCAGCAGCTCCCAGGGATCAAGTCAGCCCCAGCATTTT
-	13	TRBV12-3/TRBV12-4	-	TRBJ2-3	CASSFYRSDTQYF	TGTGCCAGCAGTTTTTACAGGTCAGATACGCAGTATTTT
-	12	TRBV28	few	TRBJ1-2	CASRRSNYGYTF	TGTGCCAGCAGACGCTCTAACTATGGCTACACCTTC
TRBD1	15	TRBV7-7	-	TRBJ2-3	CASSLRGLGTDTQYF	TGTGCTAGCAGCTTAAGGGGGCTTGGCACAGATACGCAGTATTTT
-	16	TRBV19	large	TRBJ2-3	CASSLGGLLGLDTQYF	TGTGCCAGTAGCTTAGGCGGACTACTGGGGCTCGATACGCAGTATTTT
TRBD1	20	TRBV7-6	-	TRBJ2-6	CASSLEKGTAIYSGANVLTF	TGTGCCAGCAGCTTGGAGAAAGGGACAGCTATCTACTCTGGGGCCAACGTCCTGACTTTC
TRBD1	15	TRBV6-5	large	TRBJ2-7	CASFPGGTGRNEQYF	TGTGCCAGCTTTCCTGGGGGGACAGGGAGGAACGAGCAGTACTTC
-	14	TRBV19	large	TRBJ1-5	CASQRGDLIAAQHF	TGTGCCAGTCAGCGAGGAGATCTTATTGCCGCCCAGCATTTT
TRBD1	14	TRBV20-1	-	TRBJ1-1	CSAIHGTGGERAFF	TGCAGTGCTATTCACGGGACAGGGGGCGAAAGAGCTTTCTTT
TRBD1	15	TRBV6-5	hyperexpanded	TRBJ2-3	CASNSRQGRSDTQYF	TGTGCCAGCAACAGCAGACAGGGCCGTAGTGATACGCAGTATTTT
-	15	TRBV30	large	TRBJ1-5	CAWSVAQHSNQPQHF	TGTGCCTGGAGTGTAGCGCAACATAGCAATCAGCCCCAGCATTTT
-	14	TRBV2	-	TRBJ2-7	CASSVKQGAYEQYF	TGTGCCAGCAGTGTTAAACAGGGAGCCTACGAGCAGTACTTC
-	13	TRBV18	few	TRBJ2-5	CASSPNAGETQYF	TGTGCCAGCTCACCAAATGCGGGAGAGACCCAGTACTTC
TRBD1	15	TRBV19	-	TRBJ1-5	CASGWGTAVGQPQHF	TGTGCCAGTGGGTGGGGGACAGCCGTGGGGCAGCCCCAGCATTTT
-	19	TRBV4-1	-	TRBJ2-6	CASSQVPTGSRSGANVLTF	TGCGCCAGCAGCCAGGTACCGACAGGATCCCGCTCTGGGGCCAACGTCCTGACTTTC
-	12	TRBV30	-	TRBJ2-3	CAWTSGTDTQYF	TGTGCCTGGACTAGCGGCACAGATACGCAGTATTTT
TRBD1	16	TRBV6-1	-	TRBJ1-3	CASRVRTGPSGNTIYF	TGTGCCAGCAGGGTCCGGACAGGGCCCTCTGGAAACACCATATATTTT
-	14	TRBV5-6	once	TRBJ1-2	CASSPGPWGYGYTF	TGTGCCAGCAGTCCCGGGCCCTGGGGCTATGGCTACACCTTC
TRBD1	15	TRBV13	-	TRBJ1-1	CASSLKGAHGTEAFF	TGTGCCAGCAGCTTAAAGGGGGCGCACGGCACTGAAGCTTTCTTT
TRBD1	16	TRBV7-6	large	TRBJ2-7	CASSPTSRGRLHEQYF	TGTGCCAGCAGCCCAACAAGCAGGGGGCGGTTACACGAGCAGTACTTC
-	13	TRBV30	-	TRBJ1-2	CAWSLSPRYGYTF	TGTGCCTGGAGTTTGTCACCGCGGTATGGCTACACCTTC
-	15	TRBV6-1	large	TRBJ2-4	CASSEAIGAWDIQYF	TGTGCCAGCAGTGAAGCGATAGGGGCTTGGGACATTCAGTACTTC
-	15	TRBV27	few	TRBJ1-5	CASSLSGGGGQPQHF	TGTGCCAGCAGTTTATCGGGGGGGGGAGGGCAGCCCCAGCATTTT